Sequencing of this T cell receptor beta chain was carried out in a study of STAT5B mutations in CD4+ large granular lymphocyte leukemia. Produced via immunoSEQ multiplex PCR; TCRdb's table is partial and in-frame only. There are approximately 19,000 clones in the sample; 70% occur only once, and approximately 30% lies in the top ten. This clone is a singleton in its sample. This clonotype was sampled from a human donor in good health. Sequences were obtained from CD4+ T cells from blood buffy coats.

CDR3 DNA: TGTGCCAGCAAGGGACAGGGGTACTACGAGCAGTACTTC. Translating it yields CASKGQGYYEQYF. The genes are TRBV6-1 and TRBJ2-7, with 10 nucleotides matching TRBD1. Germline CDR1 reads MNHNS; CDR2 reads SASEGT. The CDR3 covers 13 residues. Trimming cost V 7 bases and J 3 bases; bases outside gene matches: 3.